A selection of T cell receptor beta chains follows, all from one sample in a study of CD8 T cells in ankylosing spondylitis. MiXCR, run by TCRdb on the 5' RACE reads, gives a single entry per CDR3 protein. The sample consists of 700,000 to 1,000,000 distinct CDR3 sequences, 12% of them appearing once. Source material: blood, either unsorted or a sorted T cell fraction (not recorded which). The receptor set was obtained from a male donor with ankylosing spondylitis. Both conserved end residues are part of each CDR3. The D gene is left open where the match is weak. Not all rows give a size; the values are once, few, many and, for expanded clones, a class.

v_gene	j_gene	abundance	d_gene	CDR3nt	CDR3aa
TRBV7-2	TRBJ2-5	many	.	TGTGCCAGCAGCTTAGTAGTTACTGGGAAGACCCAGTACTTC	CASSLVVTGKTQYF
TRBV29-1	TRBJ1-2	few	.	TGCAGCGTTGAGAGGGTTGCGCTCCCGGATAACTATGGCTACACCTTC	CSVERVALPDNYGYTF
TRBV29-1	TRBJ1-2	few	.	TGCAGCGTTGAAAAGCTCGGGTTCTATGGCTACACCTTC	CSVEKLGFYGYTF
TRBV6-5	TRBJ1-2	.	TRBD1	TGTGCCAGCAGCCAAACAGGGGGCAGCTATGGCTACACCTTC	CASSQTGGSYGYTF
TRBV12-3/TRBV12-4	TRBJ2-2	.	.	TGTGCCAGCAGCCCCGAACGGGGGTTCACCGGGGAGCTGTTTTTT	CASSPERGFTGELFF
TRBV4-3	TRBJ2-5	few	.	TGCGCCAGCAGCCAAGAGTACAGCCTCGAGACCCAGTACTTC	CASSQEYSLETQYF
TRBV20-1	TRBJ2-1	few	TRBD1	TGCAGTGCTCTTTATGGGACAGGGGCTATATACAATGAGCAGTTCTTC	CSALYGTGAIYNEQFF
TRBV29-1	TRBJ1-1	many	.	TGCAGCGTTGACCCAACAGGCTTTAACACTGAAGCTTTCTTT	CSVDPTGFNTEAFF
TRBV27	TRBJ1-2	many	.	TGTGCCAGCAGTTTGTTGCAGAGCCTCGGTGGCTACACCTTC	CASSLLQSLGGYTF
TRBV6-4	TRBJ2-1	many	TRBD2	TGTGCCAGCTCTATAGCGGGAGTGGGTGATGAGCAGTTCTTC	CASSIAGVGDEQFF
TRBV24-1	TRBJ1-2	.	.	TGTGCCACCGGTGACAACTATGGCTACACCTTC	CATGDNYGYTF
TRBV7-2	TRBJ2-1	few	.	TGTGCCAGCAGCTCTCGTTTTGGTAGCGAGAGTGAGCAGTTCTTC	CASSSRFGSESEQFF